This entry describes one T cell receptor beta chain. Its antigen is not identified. PCR primers comprised 60 Vbeta and 13 Jbeta primers. Sequenced by immunoSEQ multiplex PCR; TCRdb stores in-frame clones only, minus some. The sample lists 120,000 to 150,000 clones; roughly 80% were seen once. The CDR3 sequence is 13 residues long. In germline, CDR1 is SGHTA, CDR2 FQGNSA. Trimming pared 2 bases from V and 3 bases from J, leaving 8 bases between. The sample is drawn from a study of cytomegalovirus exposure and HLA in healthy donors. General observations from the study: When the data were analyzed later, several of the most significant clusters appeared to be linked to common viral pathogens.

The sequencing sample was made of PBMCs. This receptor was obtained from a man between 18 and 29 years old in good health and CMV-seronegative. The chain combines TRBV7-2 with TRBJ2-7; TRBD1 is a possible D gene (5 bases). The CDR3 bases are TGTGCCAGCAGCTTACAGGGTATCTACGAGCAGTACTTC. Residues: CASSLQGIYEQYF. Full variable domain (missing parts from reference TRBV7-2 and TRBJ2-7): GAGVSQSPSNKVTEKGKDVELRCDPISGHTALYWYRQSLGQGLEFLIYFQGNSAPDKSGLPSDRFSAERTGGSVSTLTIQRTQQEDSAVYLCASSLQGIYEQYFGPGTRLTVT.